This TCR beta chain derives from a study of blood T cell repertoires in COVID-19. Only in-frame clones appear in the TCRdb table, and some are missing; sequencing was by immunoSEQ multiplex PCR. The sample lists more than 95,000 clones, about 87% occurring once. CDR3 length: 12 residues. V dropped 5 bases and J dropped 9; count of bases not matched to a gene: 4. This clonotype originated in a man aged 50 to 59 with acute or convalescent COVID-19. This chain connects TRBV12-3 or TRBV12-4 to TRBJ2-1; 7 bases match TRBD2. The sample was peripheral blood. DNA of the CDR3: TGTGCCAGCAGTCTCTTAGCGGGTGAGCAGTTCTTC. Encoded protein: CASSLLAGEQFF.